The T cell receptor (beta chain) described here comes from a study of blood T cell repertoires in COVID-19. CDR1 is MNHEY, CDR2 SVGAGI, per germline. The CDR3 totals 13 residues. Trimming at V came to 6 bases and at J to 5 bases, leaving 3 bases not matched to a gene. Data came from immunoSEQ multiplex PCR; TCRdb stores just in-frame clones and leaves some out. The sample includes tens of thousands of clones, 83% of them seen just once. The rearrangement links TRBV6-5 to TRBJ2-2; the match to TRBD1 covers 7 bases. This receptor was identified in an elderly man with acute or convalescent COVID-19. The sample consisted of peripheral blood. The CDR3 spells CASRSTGTGELFF. The CDR3 nucleotides read TGTGCCAGCAGATCGACAGGGACCGGGGAGCTGTTTTTT.